This TCR beta chain appears in the sequencing data of a study of blood T cell repertoires in COVID-19. Study summary: COVID-19 samples from acute and convalescent phases originated in the United States, Italy and Spain. Sample material is recorded as cDNA or gDNA derived from T cells, B-cell-depleted T cells, or PBMCs.

Per germline, CDR1 SGHNT and CDR2 YYREEE (reference sequence). Trimming removed 0 bases from V and 5 bases from J, with 8 bases in between. This CDR3 region has 13 residues. Authors' analysis steps: Scientists estimated how many nucleated cells there were by amplifying reference gene primers. Repertoires were generated with immunoSEQ multiplex PCR, while TCRdb's copy carries only in-frame clones and drops some. The DNA was the basis for D and trimming; V, J and clone size are from that table. The table lists 95,000 to 120,000 clones, over 70% of them singletons. Sequenced input: peripheral blood. This chain joins TRBV5-4 and TRBJ2-5; D may be TRBD1 (5 bases). This receptor was taken from a man aged 45-65 years with acute or convalescent COVID-19. The CDR3 is CASSLGGQETQYF. The CDR3 DNA follows: TGTGCCAGCAGCTTGGGGGGCCAGGAGACCCAGTACTTC.